Each of the 30 T cell receptor beta chains below was sequenced from the same sample in a study of CD8 T cells in ankylosing spondylitis. From the 5' RACE reads, TCRdb called clonotypes with MiXCR, one entry per CDR3 protein. The sample holds 300,000 to 400,000 distinct CDR3 sequences, approximately 20% seen once. The sequenced sample was blood, either unsorted or a sorted T cell fraction (not recorded which). Receptors originate from a male donor with ankylosing spondylitis or in good health (not recorded which).

This clonotype was seen a few times. The chain carries TRBV4-1 and TRBJ2-2; a weak D match, TRBD2 (5 bases). This CDR3 has 15 amino acids. V shed 3 bases and J shed 4 bases, with 12 bases lying between them. The germline V gene encodes CDR1 MGHRA and CDR2 YSYEKL. The CDR3 DNA reads as TGCGCCAGCAGCCAGGGAGCGGAGCTCACCGGGGAGCTGTTTTTT. Translating gives CASSQGAELTGELFF.

The chain links TRBV7-3 to TRBJ2-2; 13 nucleotides agree with TRBD2. The junction had 4 bases not matched to a gene; V was cut back by 5 bases and J by 4 bases. This CDR3 has 16 residues. The germline V gene encodes CDR1 SGHTA and CDR2 FQGTGA. This chain's CDR3 is CASSLGLAGVTGELFF. CDR3 DNA: TGTGCCAGCAGCCTAGGACTAGCGGGGGTCACCGGGGAGCTGTTTTTT.

The chain couples TRBV5-1 to TRBJ2-7; D could derive from TRBD1 or TRBD2 (6 bases each). CDR1 and CDR2 (germline): SGHRS, YFSETQ. The CDR3 length is 16 residues. Trimming removed 0 bases at V and 0 bases at J, with 13 bases between. CDR3 bases: TGCGCCAGCAGCTTGGTCGGGGGCCGAAGCTCCTACGAGCAGTACTTC. It encodes CASSLVGGRSSYEQYF. The full variable domain, in which reference TRBV5-1 and TRBJ2-7 provide the parts outside the CDR3, is KAGVTQTPRYLIKTRGQQVTLSCSPISGHRSVSWYQQTPGQGLQFLFEYFSETQRNKGNFPGRFSGRQFSNSRSEMNVSTLELGDSALYLCASSLVGGRSSYEQYFGPGTRLTVT.

The chain has TRBV21-1 and TRBJ2-7; TRBD1, as called in the table, went unchecked against the DNA. TRBV21-1 is a known pseudogene. The CDR3 extends over 16 amino acids. Written as DNA, the CDR3 is TGTGCCAGCAGCATGGCGACAGAGATCCTTTTCCACGAGCAGTACTTC. This sequence encodes CASSMATEILFHEQYF.

This clonotype has at least ten counts. This sequence joins TRBV20-1 and TRBJ2-7, with 9 positions matching TRBD1. The germline V gene has CDR1 DFQATT and CDR2 SNEGSKA (reference sequence). V lost 6 bases to trimming and J lost 1 base; unmatched junction nucleotides: 4. The CDR3 contains 13 residues. The CDR3 loop reads CSARDRESYEQYF. CDR3 DNA: TGCAGTGCCCGGGACAGGGAGTCCTACGAGCAGTACTTC.

This clonotype showed up many times. The rearrangement links TRBV12-3 or TRBV12-4 to TRBJ2-1; the match to TRBD1 covers 11 bases. With V trimmed by 5 bases and J by 9 bases, 12 bases remained unmatched. This CDR3 has 16 amino acids. The CDR3 region is CASSQGTGGFYGEQFF. CDR3 DNA sequence: TGTGCCAGCAGTCAAGGGACAGGGGGGTTCTATGGTGAGCAGTTCTTC.

This chain joins TRBV29-1 and TRBJ2-4; D unresolved. V lost 7 bases to trimming and J lost 1 base, with 11 bases between them. The V gene's germline CDR1 is SQVTM and CDR2 ANQGSEA. There are 13 residues in the CDR3. CDR3 in amino acids: CSGRGVAKNIQYF. The CDR3, as DNA: TGCAGCGGGCGTGGGGTTGCCAAAAACATTCAGTACTTC.

This clonotype was counted at least ten times. The genes are TRBV12-3 or TRBV12-4 and TRBJ2-7, with TRBD2 as a possible D gene (5 bases). The V end was cut by 7 bases, the J end by 5 bases, with 21 bases between. This CDR3 spans 15 amino acids. CDR3 nucleotides: TGTGCCAGCACCCCGGGGTGGCACCTACCAGACGAGCAGTACTTC. It translates to CASTPGWHLPDEQYF.

There are a few counts of this clonotype. This chain joins TRBV6-1 and TRBJ2-5; D is perhaps TRBD1 (6 bases). Germline CDR1 MNHNS, CDR2 SASEGT. V lost 6 bases and J lost 0, with 8 bases in between. The CDR3 length is 13 residues. The CDR3 DNA follows: TGTGCCAGCAGCGGGACAAACCAAGAGACCCAGTACTTC. Translation gives CASSGTNQETQYF.

This clonotype appeared a few times. The chain carries TRBV7-9 and TRBJ1-2; D gene ambiguous. The germline V gene has CDR1 SEHNR and CDR2 FQNEAQ (reference sequence). V lost 1 base, J lost 6 bases, and 12 bases lay in between. This CDR3 comprises 14 residues. The CDR3 is CASSLGEGSDGYTF. The CDR3 bases are TGTGCCAGCAGCTTAGGCGAGGGATCGGATGGCTACACCTTC. Supplemented by reference TRBV7-9 and TRBJ1-2, the full variable domain reads DTGVSQNPRHKITKRGQNVTFRCDPISEHNRLYWYRQTLGQGPEFLTYFQNEAQLEKSRLLSDRFSAERPKGSFSTLEIQRTEQGDSAMYLCASSLGEGSDGYTFGSGTRLTVV.

This clonotype was seen only a few times. The chain combines TRBV27 with TRBJ2-1, with 7 bases matching TRBD1. J lost 7 bases, V lost 5 bases, and 5 bases had no gene match. The germline CDR1 and CDR2 sequences are MNHEY and SMNVEV (reference sequence). There are 13 residues in the CDR3. The CDR3 DNA is TGTGCCAGCAGTCCCGACAGGGTTAATGAGCAGTTCTTC. Its translation: CASSPDRVNEQFF.

There are a few counts of this clonotype. CDR3 sequence reads: CASSLDRELSGANVLTF. DNA for the CDR3: TGTGCCAGCAGCTTAGACAGGGAACTCTCTGGGGCCAACGTCCTGACTTTC. The genes are TRBV7-6 and TRBJ2-6; perhaps TRBD1 as D (6 bases). CDR1 and CDR2 from the germline V gene are SGHVS and FNYEAQ. V was clipped by 1 base and J by 0 bases, with 10 bases between them. This CDR3 contains 17 residues.

The chain has TRBV29-1 and TRBJ2-7; 11 bases agree with TRBD1. The germline CDR1 and CDR2 sequences are SQVTM and ANQGSEA. Trimming cost V 3 bases and J 4 bases; bases outside gene matches: 5. The CDR3 contains 14 residues. DNA of the CDR3: TGCAGCGTTGACTTGGGGACAGGGGGATACGAGCAGTACTTC. Protein product: CSVDLGTGGYEQYF.

This clonotype turned up a few times. V gene TRBV4-1 combines with J gene TRBJ2-5, with 8 bases lining up with TRBD2. This CDR3 has 16 residues. The ends lost 4 bases at V and 3 bases at J; junction bases unmatched: 10. Germline V gene lookup returns CDR1 MGHRA and CDR2 YSYEKL. The CDR3 loop reads CASSPPMGSGEETQYF. The CDR3, as DNA: TGCGCCAGCAGCCCCCCCATGGGTAGCGGGGAAGAGACCCAGTACTTC.

This clonotype was counted a few times. V and J are TRBV12-3 or TRBV12-4 and TRBJ2-7; no clear D. The V end was cut by 4 bases, the J end by 0 bases, with 13 bases between. CDR3 size: 15 residues. The CDR3 reads CASSYPDMSSYEQYF. CDR3 DNA sequence: TGTGCCAGCAGTTACCCCGACATGAGCTCCTACGAGCAGTACTTC.

This clonotype was picked up a small number of times. This sequence joins TRBV29-1 and TRBJ2-1; TRBD1 matches 8 bases. The CDR3 consists of 14 residues. Germline assignment: CDR1 SQVTM and CDR2 ANQGSEA. V lost 7 bases, J lost 2 bases, and 7 bases stayed unmatched. The CDR3, as DNA: TGCAGCGCAACCGCAGGGGGCCCCTACAATGAGCAGTTCTTC. Translation: CSATAGGPYNEQFF.

The rearrangement uses TRBV5-5 and TRBJ2-3, with a possible D match to TRBD1 (5 bases). CDR1 and CDR2 (germline): SGHKS, YYEKEE (reference sequence). CDR3 length: 15 amino acids. With 1 base removed from V and 5 bases from J, the gap between germline ends came to 14 bases. CDR3 loop: CASSLPRGAGDTQYF. The CDR3, as DNA: TGTGCCAGCAGCTTGCCAAGGGGTGCTGGAGATACGCAGTATTTT.

In this sample, this clonotype turned up a few times. The chain joins TRBV29-1 to TRBJ2-7; D is unclear. Trimming stripped 4 bases from V and 5 bases from J, with 12 bases between. Germline CDR1 SQVTM, CDR2 ANQGSEA. The CDR3 contains 12 residues. The CDR3 region is CSVAVNTHEQYF. The CDR3 bases are TGCAGCGTTGCGGTCAATACCCACGAGCAGTACTTC.

The chain uses TRBV11-1 and TRBJ2-3, with D possibly being TRBD1 (5 bases). CDR3 length: 15 amino acids. Per germline, CDR1 SGHAT and CDR2 FQDESV (reference sequence). Trimming shortened V by 4 bases and J by 1 base, and 12 bases separated the two germline ends. CDR3 nucleotide sequence: TGTGCCAGCAGCTCGACAGCTTCGGGCACAGATACGCAGTATTTT. Protein product: CASSSTASGTDTQYF.

This clonotype has a handful of counts. This rearrangement joins TRBV27 to TRBJ2-7; D remains unclear. Germline V gene lookup returns CDR1 MNHEY and CDR2 SMNVEV (reference sequence). The CDR3 sequence is 13 residues long. Trimming took off 2 bases at V and 3 bases at J, with 8 bases between the two ends. The CDR3 spells CASSLGSHYEQYF. In nucleotides, the CDR3 is TGTGCCAGCAGTTTAGGCAGCCACTACGAGCAGTACTTC.

This clonotype was counted a few times. This CDR3 is CASSHPVSYEQYF. The CDR3 region has the DNA TGCGCCAGCAGCCACCCCGTATCCTACGAGCAGTACTTC. The chain employs TRBV5-1 and TRBJ2-7, with D hard to call. The V and J ends lost 4 bases and 1 base respectively, with 9 bases between them. Germline V lookup: CDR1 SGHRS, CDR2 YFSETQ. This CDR3 region has 13 residues.

The chain has TRBV29-1 and TRBJ2-2; no clear D. Germline-derived CDR1 and CDR2 are SQVTM and ANQGSEA. This CDR3 has 12 residues. Trimming stripped 5 bases from V and 5 bases from J, with 9 bases between. This chain's CDR3 is CSVRTTTGELFF. The DNA of the CDR3 is TGCAGCGTTAGGACGACTACCGGGGAGCTGTTTTTT.

The gene calls are TRBV29-1 and TRBJ1-1; D is unresolved. The CDR3 is 12 amino acids. The germline V gene encodes CDR1 SQVTM and CDR2 ANQGSEA. V dropped 7 bases and J dropped 0 bases, with 9 bases sitting between them. CDR3 in amino acids: CSAEGVNTEAFF. CDR3 sequence (DNA): TGCAGCGCCGAGGGCGTGAACACTGAAGCTTTCTTT. Based on the CDR3 plus reference TRBV29-1 and TRBJ1-1, the full variable domain is SAVISQKPSRDICQRGTSLTIQCQVDSQVTMMFWYRQQPGQSLTLIATANQGSEATYESGFVIDKFPISRPNLTFSTLTVSNMSPEDSSIYLCSAEGVNTEAFFGQGTRLTVV.

This clonotype was counted between two and nine times. This chain joins TRBV29-1 and TRBJ2-7; D gene ambiguous. The CDR3 has 13 residues. CDR1 and CDR2 from the germline V gene are SQVTM and ANQGSEA. Deletions cut 2 bases from V and 0 bases from J, with 8 bases between. The CDR3 reads CSVETDDSYEQYF. CDR3 nucleotide sequence: TGCAGCGTTGAAACGGACGACTCCTACGAGCAGTACTTC.

The chain employs TRBV12-3 or TRBV12-4 and TRBJ2-7; TRBD1 matches at 9 bases. V lost 5 bases and J lost 3; bases outside the gene matches: 5. The CDR3 extends over 14 amino acids. The CDR3 sequence: CASSAWDRDYEQYF. In nucleotides, the CDR3 is TGTGCCAGCAGTGCCTGGGACAGGGACTACGAGCAGTACTTC.

This clonotype was seen a handful of times. The chain combines TRBV3-1 with TRBJ1-2, with TRBD1 as a possible D gene (5 bases). Germline CDR1 reads LGHDT; CDR2 reads YNNKEL (reference sequence). Trimming removed 1 base from V and 1 base from J, with 13 bases in between. CDR3 length: 16 amino acids. The CDR3 reads CASSQVRAGSNYGYTF. The CDR3 DNA is TGTGCCAGCAGCCAAGTCCGGGCAGGGAGTAACTATGGCTACACCTTC.

This chain links TRBV6-1 with TRBJ2-7; 9 nucleotides align to TRBD2. V was pared by 4 bases and J by 2 bases, with 6 bases of the junction left unmatched. Looked up from germline, CDR1 is MNHNS and CDR2 is SASEGT. There are 15 residues in the CDR3. CDR3 sequence (DNA): TGTGCCAGCAGTGCTGTACTAGCGGGTGCCTACGAGCAGTACTTC. Translating it yields CASSAVLAGAYEQYF.

The genes are TRBV12-3 or TRBV12-4 and TRBJ1-6; 7 bases line up with TRBD1. J gave up 8 bases and V 2 bases, and 3 bases lay outside the gene matches. CDR3 length: 14 residues. In DNA form, the CDR3 reads TGTGCCAGCAGTTTATCCACAGGGGATTCACCCCTCCACTTT. Its protein product is CASSLSTGDSPLHF.

The gene calls are TRBV5-1 and TRBJ2-1, with 11 bases lining up with TRBD1. The junction had 4 bases not matched to a gene; V was cut back by 2 bases and J by 9 bases. This CDR3 has 14 residues. CDR1 is SGHRS and CDR2 is YFSETQ in the germline V gene. In DNA form, the CDR3 reads TGCGCCAGCAGCTTCGGACAGGGGGCTGTTGAGCAGTTCTTC. Residues: CASSFGQGAVEQFF.

Worth noting for this clonotype: Compared with germline, one end of the junction differs, possibly owing to a read error. CDR3 nucleotides: TGCGTCAGCAGGCGACTTAGCGGGGGAGCCGGGGAGCTGTTTTTT. Translating it yields CVSRRLSGGAGELFF. The gene calls are TRBV4-1 and TRBJ2-2, with 9 bases lining up with TRBD2. CDR1 and CDR2 from the germline V gene are MGHRA and YSYEKL. The CDR3 has 15 residues.